The TCR beta chain described here comes from a study of T-cell reconstitution after alpha-beta-depleted transplantation in children. Study-level results: Surviving recipient cells, namely T cells and thymic progenitors, were the source of high day-60 TCRbeta diversity in some patients.

This CDR3 has 15 residues. The V segment lost 5 bases and the J segment 0 bases; nucleotides outside the gene matches: 4. Per germline, CDR1 MNHNS and CDR2 SASEGT. Unique molecular identifiers tagged the TCRbeta library. TCRdb passed the PCR reads through MiXCR, listing each CDR3 protein once. This table has about 150,000 distinct CDR3 sequences, 8.8% appearing once. A word on this clonotype: Antigen unknown.

The TCR sequence derives from a female patient between 2 and 15 years old who had a stem cell transplant for congenital amegakaryocytic thrombocytopenia, so the T cells may come from the graft donor. The rearrangement joins TRBV6-1 to TRBJ2-5; 9 bases fit TRBD1. The specimen comprised PBMCs, mostly from graft donor cells, sampled 180 days after TCRalphabeta/CD19-depleted stem cell transplant. The CDR3 region has the DNA TGTGCCAGCAGTACGGGACAGGGCCACCAAGAGACCCAGTACTTC. Protein: CASSTGQGHQETQYF.